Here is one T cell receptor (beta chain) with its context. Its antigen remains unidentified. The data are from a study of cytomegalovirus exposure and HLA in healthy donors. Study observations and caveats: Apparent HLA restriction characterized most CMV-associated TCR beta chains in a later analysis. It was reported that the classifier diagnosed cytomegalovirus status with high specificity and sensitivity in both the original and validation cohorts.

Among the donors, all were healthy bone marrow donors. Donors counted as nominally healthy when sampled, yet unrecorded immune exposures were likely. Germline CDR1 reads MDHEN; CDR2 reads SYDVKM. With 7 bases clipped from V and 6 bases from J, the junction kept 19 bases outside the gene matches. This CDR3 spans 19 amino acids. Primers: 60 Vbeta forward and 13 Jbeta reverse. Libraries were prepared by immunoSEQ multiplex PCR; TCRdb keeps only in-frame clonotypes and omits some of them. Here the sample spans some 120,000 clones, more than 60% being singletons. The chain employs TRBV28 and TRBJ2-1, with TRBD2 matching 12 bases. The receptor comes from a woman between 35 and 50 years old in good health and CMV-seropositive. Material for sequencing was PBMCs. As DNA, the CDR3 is TGTGCCAGCACCCTCAACTCTAGCGGGAGGGCCGGTCGGAGCAATGAGCAGTTCTTC. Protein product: CASTLNSSGRAGRSNEQFF.